The TCR beta chain under discussion was sequenced for a study of blood T cell repertoires in COVID-19. Across the whole study: Samples taken during acute and convalescent COVID-19 were collected in the United States, Italy and Spain.

From germline, CDR1 is SEHNR and CDR2 FQNEAQ (reference sequence). The V and J ends lost 4 bases and 0 bases respectively, with 6 bases between them. The CDR3 sequence is 13 residues long. As originally analysed: Amplified reference gene primers provided the basis for estimating nucleated cell counts. Using immunoSEQ multiplex PCR, the repertoire was profiled, and TCRdb retains in-frame clones only, with some absent. V, J and clone size were drawn from that table, and D and trimming were deduced from the DNA. The table includes 200,000 or so clones, 65% to 90% detected once. This clone was seen a single time.

This clonotype originated in a man between 50 and 59 years old with acute or convalescent COVID-19. V is TRBV7-9 and J is TRBJ1-1; D is undetermined. The sample consisted of peripheral blood. CDR3 region: CASSSSMNTEAFF. CDR3 bases: TGTGCCAGCAGCTCATCTATGAACACTGAAGCTTTCTTT.